One sample yielded the 21 T cell receptor beta chains listed below, sequenced in a study of blood T cell repertoires in COVID-19. Clones were sequenced by immunoSEQ multiplex PCR, and TCRdb holds only the in-frame ones, with some missing. The repertoire holds 650,000 to 800,000 clones, with more than 80% as singletons. The specimen was peripheral blood. The receptor source for this set is a woman in her late teens or twenties with acute or convalescent COVID-19.

This clone has only one observation. The chain carries TRBV9 and TRBJ1-1; TRBD1 matches at 9 bases. V lost 0 bases and J lost 8; bases outside the gene matches: 2. Germline CDR1 and CDR2: SGDLS and YYNGEE. The CDR3 length is 13 residues. The CDR3 nucleotides are TGTGCCAGCAGCGTAGGTGACAGGGGGGAAGCTTTCTTT. Translated, it gives CASSVGDRGEAFF.

The rearrangement joins TRBV27 to TRBJ2-7; the match to TRBD1 covers 7 bases. V gave up 3 bases and J gave up 3 bases; unmatched junction bases: 8. Germline V CDR1 and CDR2: MNHEY, SMNVEV (reference sequence). The CDR3 covers 15 residues. This CDR3 is CASSFLLDRDYEQYF. The CDR3 DNA reads TGTGCCAGCAGTTTTCTCCTCGACAGGGACTACGAGCAGTACTTC.

This sequence joins TRBV11-1 and TRBJ2-2; D is possibly TRBD1 (5 bases). This CDR3 region has 16 residues. The V and J ends lost 2 bases and 6 bases respectively, with 16 bases between them. CDR1 SGHAT and CDR2 FQDESV come from the germline V gene (reference sequence). The CDR3 nucleotides read TGTGCCAGCAGCTTAAATCCAGGGTCTCTGGCCGGGGAGCTGTTTTTT. Its protein is CASSLNPGSLAGELFF. The full variable domain, in which reference TRBV11-1 and TRBJ2-2 provide the parts outside the CDR3, is EAEVAQSPRYKITEKSQAVAFWCDPISGHATLYWYRQILGQGPELLVQFQDESVVDDSQLPKDRFSAERLKGVDSTLKIQPAELGDSAMYLCASSLNPGSLAGELFFGEGSRLTVL.

The V gene is TRBV15, the J gene TRBJ2-7, with a tentative D call TRBD1 (5 bases). The V and J ends lost 0 bases and 2 bases respectively, with 11 bases between them. CDR3 length equals 15 residues. Germline V gives CDR1 LNHNV, CDR2 YYDKDF (reference sequence). As DNA, the CDR3 is TGTGCCACCAGCAGAGAAAAGGCAGGGACCTACGAGCAGTACTTC. Translating gives CATSREKAGTYEQYF.

This clone was detected once. The rearrangement links TRBV7-3 to TRBJ2-1; possibly TRBD2 for D (7 bases). This CDR3 contains 15 residues. CDR1 is SGHTA and CDR2 is FQGTGA in the germline V gene. V dropped 3 bases and J dropped 4 bases, with 13 bases sitting between them. The CDR3 is CASSLRGGYYNEQFF. The CDR3 nucleotides read TGTGCCAGCAGCTTGAGGGGGGGCTATTACAATGAGCAGTTCTTC.

This rearrangement joins TRBV7-2 to TRBJ2-7; 8 bases are a match to TRBD1. In germline, CDR1 is SGHTA, CDR2 FQGNSA. Trimming cost V 6 bases and J 2 bases; bases outside gene matches: 3. CDR3 length: 13 residues. The CDR3 reads CASSRDRPYEQYF. The CDR3 coding sequence is TGTGCCAGCAGTCGGGACAGGCCCTACGAGCAGTACTTC.

This clone was picked up one time. The chain couples TRBV29-1 to TRBJ2-7, with 7 bases that match TRBD1. The CDR3 sequence is 12 residues long. V lost 7 bases and J lost 0; bases outside the gene matches: 3. CDR1 and CDR2 from the germline V gene are SQVTM and ANQGSEA. The CDR3 loop is CSGQGNSYEQYF. As DNA, the CDR3 is TGCAGCGGACAGGGAAACTCCTACGAGCAGTACTTC.

This clone turned up a few times. This chain connects TRBV5-6 to TRBJ1-2; weak D call: TRBD1 (5 bases). CDR1 is SGHDT and CDR2 is YYEEEE in the germline V gene. Trimming cost V 4 bases and J 5 bases, with 18 bases left between them. There are 15 residues in the CDR3. The CDR3 spells CASSPLAWGEYGYTF. The CDR3 coding sequence is TGTGCCAGCAGCCCTCTAGCCTGGGGGGAGTATGGCTACACCTTC. Full variable domain (outside the CDR3, taken from reference TRBV5-6 and TRBJ1-2): DAGVTQSPTHLIKTRGQQVTLRCSPKSGHDTVSWYQQALGQGPQFIFQYYEEEERQRGNFPDRFSGHQFPNYSSELNVNALLLGDSALYLCASSPLAWGEYGYTFGSGTRLTVV.

The V gene is TRBV18, the J gene TRBJ1-1; tentatively, D is TRBD1 (5 bases). Deletions cut 5 bases from V and 0 bases from J, with 10 bases between. Germline CDR1 KGHSH, CDR2 LQKENI. The length of the CDR3 is 14 residues. DNA for the CDR3: TGTGCCAGCTCAACAACAGGACTGAACACTGAAGCTTTCTTT. Protein product: CASSTTGLNTEAFF.

The CDR3 bases are TGTGCCAGCAGCTTAGCGGCGGGGGCGTGGGGCTACACCTTC. It codes for CASSLAAGAWGYTF. This chain uses TRBV7-2 with TRBJ1-2, with a weak D call TRBD1 (6 bases). The CDR3 spans 14 residues. With 0 bases removed from V and 8 bases from J, the gap between germline ends came to 13 bases. Germline CDR1 reads SGHTA; CDR2 reads FQGNSA.

The J gene is TRBJ2-1, the V gene TRBV11-3, with D possibly being TRBD1 (5 bases). Between the trimmed V and J ends, which lost 1 base and 6 bases, there was a span of 10 bases. The CDR3 is 14 amino acids. CDR1 is SGHNT and CDR2 is YENEEA in the germline V gene. The CDR3 coding sequence is TGTGCCAGCAGCTTAGTAGGGGCGTCCAATGAGCAGTTCTTC. It yields the protein CASSLVGASNEQFF.

The rearrangement uses TRBV7-2 and TRBJ1-1; 7 bases align to TRBD1. In germline, CDR1 is SGHTA, CDR2 FQGNSA. V shed 5 bases, J shed 1 base, and the junction held 7 bases outside the gene matches. The CDR3 spans 15 residues. Written as DNA, the CDR3 is TGTGCCAGCAGCGCATGGGACAGAAAGAACACTGAAGCTTTCTTT. It encodes CASSAWDRKNTEAFF.

The rearrangement uses TRBV19 and TRBJ1-1; D remains ambiguous. V lost 2 bases and J lost 3, with 10 bases in between. The germline gives CDR1 LNHDA, CDR2 SQIVND (reference sequence). This CDR3 has 14 residues. The CDR3: CASSIRPRDTEAFF. In DNA, the CDR3 is TGTGCCAGTAGTATACGACCCCGGGACACTGAAGCTTTCTTT.

A note on this clone: The junction does not match germline at one end; this may be a read error. The chain is built from TRBV6-5 and TRBJ1-1; 8 nucleotides agree with TRBD1. The CDR3 runs 13 residues. The germline gives CDR1 MNHEY, CDR2 SVGAGI. CDR3 protein: CASTPGTGTEAFF. The DNA for the CDR3 is TGTGCCAGCACCCCCGGGACAGGCACTGAGGCTTTCTTT.

The chain has TRBV27 and TRBJ1-2, with 10 bases identical to TRBD1. V lost 6 bases to trimming and J lost 0 bases; unmatched junction nucleotides: 10. This CDR3 comprises 17 residues. The germline V gene encodes CDR1 MNHEY and CDR2 SMNVEV (reference sequence). The CDR3 reads CASSRGTGDLANYGYTF. The CDR3 DNA follows: TGTGCCAGCAGCCGCGGGACAGGGGATCTCGCTAACTATGGCTACACCTTC.

The chain recombines TRBV29-1 with TRBJ2-1; the D gene is possibly TRBD1 (6 bases). V was pared by 7 bases and J by 8 bases, with 21 bases between. The CDR3 totals 14 residues. Germline V gene data show CDR1 as SQVTM and CDR2 as ANQGSEA. The CDR3 loop reads CSADLRSGVHEQFF. CDR3 in DNA: TGCAGCGCCGACCTGAGATCAGGGGTCCATGAGCAGTTCTTC.

The chain joins TRBV6-5 to TRBJ1-4, with D possibly being TRBD1 (5 bases). CDR1 is MNHEY and CDR2 is SVGAGI in the germline V gene. The CDR3 is 16 residues long. Trimming cost V 2 bases and J 8 bases, with 18 bases left between them. The chain's CDR3 is CASSYVYGGRSEKLFF. CDR3 bases: TGTGCCAGCAGTTACGTTTATGGGGGGAGGTCGGAAAAACTGTTTTTT.

The genes are TRBV7-6 and TRBJ2-2; 11 bases are shared with TRBD2. Germline V gives CDR1 SGHVS, CDR2 FNYEAQ. V gave up 8 bases and J gave up 4 bases; unmatched junction bases: 6. This CDR3 spans 15 amino acids. The CDR3 sequence: CASGPGTSGTGELFF. The CDR3 nucleotides read TGTGCCAGCGGTCCCGGGACTAGCGGCACCGGGGAGCTGTTTTTT.

The rearrangement uses TRBV12-5 and TRBJ1-2; TRBD1 agrees at 8 bases. V was pared by 5 bases and J by 5 bases, with 10 bases of the junction left unmatched. The germline V gene encodes CDR1 LGHNT and CDR2 FRNRAP. The CDR3 consists of 15 residues. The chain's CDR3 is CASGGLDREGYGYTF. The CDR3 nucleotides are TGTGCTAGTGGTGGACTGGACAGGGAAGGGTATGGCTACACCTTC.

As to this clone: One end of the junction is discordant with germline, which a read error may explain. J is TRBJ2-1 and V is TRBV7-2, with a possible D match to TRBD1 (6 bases). The CDR3 contains 13 residues. The germline V gene has CDR1 SGHTA and CDR2 FQGNSA. For the CDR3, the DNA is TGTGCCAGCGGCTTAGTAACAGGGAGTGAGCAGTTCTTC. Encoded protein: CASGLVTGSEQFF.

The J gene is TRBJ2-7, the V gene TRBV7-9; perhaps TRBD1 as D (5 bases). Looked up from germline, CDR1 is SEHNR and CDR2 is FQNEAQ (reference sequence). This CDR3 contains 15 residues. V was cut by 4 bases and J by 6 bases, with 19 bases left in between. As DNA, the CDR3 is TGTGCCAGCAGCTCCCCCTCAGGGTCATTGAGCGAGCAGTACTTC. As protein: CASSSPSGSLSEQYF.